Listed here are 29 T cell receptor beta chains from one sample, sequenced in a study of blood T cells in healthy people across ages. The authors ran a second PCR of 7 to 11 cycles using a sample-barcoded 5' primer and a J-beta primer mix. Using its own MiXCR run on the 5' RACE reads, TCRdb lists one record per CDR3 protein. Among some 1.5 million distinct CDR3 sequences, roughly 43% were seen once, and the ten largest hold 4%. The specimen sequenced was blood. The origin of the receptors is a young woman in good health.

The chain carries TRBV12-3 or TRBV12-4 and TRBJ2-2; possibly TRBD2 for D (6 bases). The V end lost 5 bases, the J end lost 8 bases, and 15 bases lay between the germline ends. The CDR3 runs to 14 residues. The DNA for the CDR3 is TGTGCCAGCAGTACTAGCTTGACCCGGGGGGAGCTGTTTTTT. Protein: CASSTSLTRGELFF.

This clonotype was seen ten or more times. The chain has TRBV20-1 and TRBJ1-4, with a possible D match to TRBD1 (5 bases). The CDR3 runs 17 residues. Trimming took 0 bases from V and 2 from J, leaving 16 bases between them. Germline CDR1 reads DFQATT; CDR2 reads SNEGSKA (reference sequence). CDR3 sequence (DNA): TGCAGTGCTAGAGATCCCGACGGAGGGGTGACTAATGAAAAACTGTTTTTT. This encodes CSARDPDGGVTNEKLFF.

V and J are TRBV12-3 or TRBV12-4 and TRBJ2-7; 8 bases line up with TRBD2. This CDR3 region has 14 residues. Germline trimming cut 6 bases from V and 4 bases from J; bases unmatched to any gene: 8. The CDR3, as DNA: TGTGCCAGCAGCACAGGACTAGCAGGATACGAGCAGTACTTC. Protein sequence: CASSTGLAGYEQYF.

This clonotype turned up a few times. The genes are TRBV7-2 and TRBJ2-1; D is unresolved. Between the trimmed V and J ends, which lost 5 bases and 3 bases, there was a span of 11 bases. This CDR3 spans 14 amino acids. CDR1 is SGHTA and CDR2 is FQGNSA in the germline V gene. This CDR3 is CASSTASRYNEQFF. In nucleotides, the CDR3 is TGTGCCAGCAGCACCGCTTCCCGCTACAATGAGCAGTTCTTC.

The rearrangement links TRBV20-1 to TRBJ2-5; TRBD2 agrees at 11 bases. Germline lookup yields CDR1 DFQATT and CDR2 SNEGSKA (reference sequence). The ends lost 0 bases at V and 6 bases at J; junction bases unmatched: 6. The CDR3 is 15 amino acids. CDR3 amino acids: CSARDNLAGGQTQYF. Written as DNA, the CDR3 is TGCAGTGCTAGAGATAACCTAGCGGGGGGTCAGACCCAGTACTTC.

The chain joins TRBV12-3 or TRBV12-4 to TRBJ2-1; D is possibly TRBD1 (5 bases). Deletions cut 4 bases from V and 12 bases from J, with 13 bases between. The CDR3 consists of 12 residues. CDR3 bases: TGTGCCAGCAGTTCTGCTTCTAGGGGGCAGTTCTTC. Translation gives CASSSASRGQFF.

The rearrangement uses TRBV20-1 and TRBJ1-1; D possibly corresponds to TRBD1 (5 bases). CDR1 is DFQATT, CDR2 SNEGSKA, per germline (reference sequence). Trimming took 4 bases from V and 0 from J, leaving 12 bases between them. This CDR3 is 14 amino acids long. The CDR3 loop is CSAKQGVMNTEAFF. The CDR3 DNA is TGCAGTGCTAAGCAAGGGGTAATGAACACTGAAGCTTTCTTT.

This clonotype was counted between two and nine times. This chain uses TRBV7-2 with TRBJ1-5; D gene ambiguous. Germline CDR1 SGHTA, CDR2 FQGNSA. V lost 5 bases, J lost 4 bases, and 9 bases lay in between. CDR3 length: 13 amino acids. The DNA of the CDR3 is TGTGCCAGCAGCCGCCCGGGTAATCAGCCCCAGCATTTT. It yields the protein CASSRPGNQPQHF.

This clonotype has more than one count but fewer than ten. The genes are TRBV7-8 and TRBJ1-6, with 8 bases lining up with TRBD1. V was pared by 2 bases and J by 5 bases, with 5 bases of the junction left unmatched. Germline loops: CDR1 SGHVS, CDR2 FQNEAQ. There are 16 residues in the CDR3. The CDR3 loop reads CASSLRPGQDNSPLHF. The CDR3 DNA reads TGTGCCAGCAGCTTAAGACCGGGACAGGATAATTCACCCCTCCACTTT.

CDR3 loop: CASSHKTGRNIQYF. The CDR3 bases are TGCGCCAGCAGCCATAAGACAGGGAGAAACATTCAGTACTTC. J is TRBJ2-4 and V is TRBV4-3; 7 bases agree with TRBD1. There are 14 residues in the CDR3. The ends lost 3 bases at V and 6 bases at J; junction bases unmatched: 5. Germline assignment: CDR1 LGHNA and CDR2 YSLEER.

This clonotype was found a few times. The chain employs TRBV9 and TRBJ2-1; a weak D match, TRBD2 (7 bases). Germline V gene data show CDR1 as SGDLS and CDR2 as YYNGEE. Trimming removed 0 bases at V and 8 bases at J, with 9 bases between. The CDR3 has 13 residues. The CDR3 is CASSVAGGHEQFF. The DNA of the CDR3 is TGTGCCAGCAGCGTAGCGGGGGGCCATGAGCAGTTCTTC.

This clonotype was seen more than once but under ten times. This chain links TRBV20-1 with TRBJ1-2, with 8 positions matching TRBD1. V shed 4 bases and J 6 bases; nucleotides not matched to a gene: 4. The CDR3 totals 12 residues. The germline V gene has CDR1 DFQATT and CDR2 SNEGSKA (reference sequence). The CDR3 sequence: CSANRGADGYTF. The CDR3 nucleotides are TGCAGTGCTAACAGGGGGGCGGATGGCTACACCTTC.

The rearrangement links TRBV6-6 to TRBJ2-1; the D gene is possibly TRBD2 (6 bases). The CDR3 totals 14 residues. CDR1 and CDR2 (germline): MNHNY, SVGAGI (reference sequence). The germline V and J ends were trimmed by 6 bases and 4 bases, with 13 bases remaining between them. CDR3 DNA: TGTGCCAGCAGCCCCGCGGGGCTTTACAATGAGCAGTTCTTC. Translation gives CASSPAGLYNEQFF.

CDR3: CASSPRRDTGELFF. The DNA for the CDR3 is TGTGCCAGCAGCCCGAGGCGAGACACCGGGGAGCTGTTTTTT. The chain uses TRBV7-2 and TRBJ2-2; D not certain. Per germline, CDR1 SGHTA and CDR2 FQGNSA. V was clipped by 5 bases and J by 3 bases, with 10 bases between them. The CDR3 runs 14 residues.

This clonotype was counted only a few times. J is TRBJ2-3 and V is TRBV20-1; D remains ambiguous. V dropped 8 bases and J dropped 0 bases, with 12 bases sitting between them. Germline CDR1 and CDR2: DFQATT and SNEGSKA (reference sequence). This CDR3 comprises 13 residues. CDR3 nucleotide sequence: TGCAGTCCCGGGTTAACTAGCACAGATACGCAGTATTTT. Its protein is CSPGLTSTDTQYF.

This chain joins TRBV4-3 and TRBJ1-4; D gene ambiguous. There are 16 residues in the CDR3. Germline-derived CDR1 and CDR2 are LGHNA and YSLEER. V dropped 4 bases and J dropped 2 bases, with 14 bases sitting between them. This CDR3 reads CASSPILGSTNEKLFF. CDR3 nucleotides: TGCGCCAGCAGCCCCATATTGGGGTCTACTAATGAAAAACTGTTTTTT.

A note on this clonotype: A much larger clone lies a single base off, so this may be a read error. The chain uses TRBV29-1 and TRBJ2-5; no clear D. Trimming removed 2 bases at V and 1 base at J, with 11 bases between. CDR3 length equals 14 residues. The germline CDR1 and CDR2 sequences are SQVTM and ANQGSEA. CDR3 amino acids: CSVESRLFQETQYF. As DNA, the CDR3 is TGCAGCGTTGAAAGCCGACTCTTCCAAGAGACCCAGTACTTC.

V gene TRBV7-3 combines with J gene TRBJ2-1; D remains ambiguous. The germline gives CDR1 SGHTA, CDR2 FQGTGA. The length of the CDR3 is 16 residues. Trimming shortened V by 5 bases and J by 0 bases, and 14 bases separated the two germline ends. CDR3 in DNA: TGTGCCAGCAGCATCGGGCCCCCAAGCTCCTACAATGAGCAGTTCTTC. Its translation: CASSIGPPSSYNEQFF.

V usage is TRBV6-6 and J usage is TRBJ1-1, with 9 bases fitting TRBD1. Unmatched junction bases numbered 6, after V lost 6 bases and J lost 1 base. This CDR3 is built from 15 residues. CDR1 MNHNY and CDR2 SVGAGI come from the germline V gene (reference sequence). The chain's CDR3 is CASSHGQGRNTEAFF. In DNA form, the CDR3 reads TGTGCCAGCAGCCACGGACAGGGGCGGAACACTGAAGCTTTCTTT.

The genes are TRBV6-2 or TRBV6-3 and TRBJ2-7; 8 bases are a match to TRBD2. The DNA end lines up better with TRBJ2-4; the J call may be wrong. The CDR3 has 16 amino acids. CDR1 and CDR2 (germline): MNHEY, SVGEGT. The CDR3 sequence is CASRPGLEVAKNIQYF. The CDR3 DNA reads TGTGCCAGCCGGCCGGGACTAGAAGTGGCCAAAAACATTCAGTACTTC.

V and J are TRBV6-5 and TRBJ1-2; no reliable D call. CDR3 size: 13 residues. V was pared by 2 bases and J by 6 bases, with 10 bases between. CDR1 and CDR2 from the germline V gene are MNHEY and SVGAGI. The CDR3 protein is CASSYTWTDGYTF. The CDR3 coding sequence is TGTGCCAGCAGTTACACCTGGACGGATGGCTACACCTTC.

V is TRBV20-1 and J is TRBJ1-1, with 8 bases lining up with TRBD1. CDR1 DFQATT and CDR2 SNEGSKA come from the germline V gene (reference sequence). This CDR3 region has 15 residues. J gave up 4 bases and V 3 bases, and 10 bases lay outside the gene matches. In DNA form, the CDR3 reads TGCAGTGCTAGGGAAGTGGGGGACAGGCGCACTGAAGCTTTCTTT. This translates into CSAREVGDRRTEAFF.

The chain couples TRBV4-3 to TRBJ1-1; perhaps TRBD1 as D (6 bases). CDR3 length: 15 amino acids. Trimming shortened V by 4 bases and J by 5 bases, and 17 bases separated the two germline ends. In germline, CDR1 is LGHNA, CDR2 YSLEER. In DNA form, the CDR3 reads TGCGCCAGCAGCCGGACTCAACAGGGAGGGACTGAAGCTTTCTTT. Translating gives CASSRTQQGGTEAFF.

CDR3 residues: CASSRDRGTNEKLFF. DNA for the CDR3: TGTGCCAGCAGCCGTGACAGGGGGACTAATGAAAAACTGTTTTTT. The J gene is TRBJ1-4, the V gene TRBV14; 9 nucleotides agree with TRBD1. Looked up from germline, CDR1 is SGHDN and CDR2 is FVKESK. Germline trimming cut 4 bases from V and 2 bases from J; bases unmatched to any gene: 2. The CDR3 extends over 15 amino acids.

This clonotype was seen once. The CDR3 nucleotides are TGCAGTGCTAGAGATCAGTTCCAGCGGGAGAGAGCCTACAATGAGCAGTACTTC. Its translation: CSARDQFQRERAYNEQYF. The rearrangement joins TRBV20-1 to TRBJ2-7, with 8 bases fitting TRBD2. The CDR3 extends over 18 amino acids. Unmatched junction bases numbered 20, after V lost 0 bases and J lost 7 bases. CDR1 is DFQATT and CDR2 is SNEGSKA in the germline V gene (reference sequence).

Only one count was recorded for this clonotype. The V and J genes are TRBV27 and TRBJ2-3; TRBD2 matches at 12 bases. CDR1 and CDR2 from the germline V gene are MNHEY and SMNVEV (reference sequence). Trimming at V came to 2 bases and at J to 4 bases, leaving 7 bases not matched to a gene. CDR3 length: 17 residues. CDR3 coding DNA: TGTGCCAGCAGTTTAGAGGCTAGCGGGGGGGCATCAGATACGCAGTATTTT. It is translated as CASSLEASGGASDTQYF.

The rearrangement joins TRBV2 to TRBJ2-7; D is ambiguous. CDR1 is SNHLY and CDR2 is FYNNEI in the germline V gene. V was clipped by 8 bases and J by 2 bases, with 13 bases between them. The CDR3 loop spans 13 amino acids. CDR3 sequence: CASDRTAAYEQYF. CDR3 nucleotide sequence: TGTGCCAGCGATAGGACGGCCGCCTACGAGCAGTACTTC. The full variable domain, with the rest looked up from reference TRBV2 and TRBJ2-7, is EPEVTQTPSHQVTQMGQEVILRCVPISNHLYFYWYRQILGQKVEFLVSFYNNEISEKSEIFDDQFSVERPDGSNFTLKIRSTKLEDSAMYFCASDRTAAYEQYFGPGTRLTVT.

The chain links TRBV6-5 to TRBJ1-5, with D maybe TRBD1 (5 bases). Between the trimmed V and J ends, which lost 6 bases and 4 bases, there was a span of 10 bases. This CDR3 is 13 amino acids long. CDR1 and CDR2 from the germline V gene are MNHEY and SVGAGI. The CDR3: CASRNDRNQPQHF. CDR3 DNA: TGTGCCAGCAGGAATGACAGAAATCAGCCCCAGCATTTT.

The gene calls are TRBV5-1 and TRBJ2-5; possibly TRBD2 for D (5 bases). This CDR3 comprises 14 residues. CDR1 and CDR2 (germline): SGHRS, YFSETQ. Deletions cut 3 bases from V and 11 bases from J, with 20 bases between. The CDR3 reads CASSSEGDYNEQYF. Written as DNA, the CDR3 is TGCGCCAGCAGCTCCGAGGGAGACTACAATGAGCAGTACTTC.